These 7 T cell receptor beta chains came from one sample sequenced in a study of T-cell memory formation after mild COVID-19. TCRdb reprocessed the 5' RACE reads with MiXCR, giving one entry per CDR3 protein. The data contain approximately 340,000 distinct CDR3 sequences, roughly 15% of them singletons. Sequencing input: PBMCs or a T cell subset sorted from them (not recorded which). These receptors were taken from a man aged 18 to 29 who had mild COVID-19 (a few samples of this study predate the infection). Cell type and time point are not known.

This clonotype was picked up many times. V and J are TRBV7-2 and TRBJ1-1, with 7 bases identical to TRBD1. Germline CDR1 is SGHTA and CDR2 is FQGNSA. CDR3 length: 17 residues. V lost 0 bases, J lost 1 base, and 8 bases stayed unmatched. The CDR3 DNA reads as TGTGCCAGCAGCTTAGCCGGCCAGGGGGGTGAGAACACTGAAGCTTTCTTT. Protein product: CASSLAGQGGENTEAFF. Looking up the rest from reference TRBV7-2 and TRBJ1-1 gives the full variable domain: GAGVSQSPSNKVTEKGKDVELRCDPISGHTALYWYRQSLGQGLEFLIYFQGNSAPDKSGLPSDRFSAERTGGSVSTLTIQRTQQEDSAVYLCASSLAGQGGENTEAFFGQGTRLTVV.

A few counts support this clonotype. The chain combines TRBV2 with TRBJ1-2; D not resolved. The CDR3 length is 12 residues. Germline loops: CDR1 SNHLY, CDR2 FYNNEI. V was cut by 1 base and J by 5 bases, with 5 bases left in between. The CDR3 here is CASSEGQYGYTF. Here the CDR3 DNA reads TGTGCCAGCAGTGAAGGGCAGTATGGCTACACCTTC.

This clonotype was picked up many times. This chain joins TRBV6-4 and TRBJ2-3; a weak D match, TRBD2 (6 bases). The CDR3 sequence is 15 residues long. Trimming left V 3 bases short and J 3 bases short, with 13 bases between. Germline V CDR1 and CDR2: MRHNA, SNTAGT. This CDR3 reads CASSEGLKGTDTQYF. The DNA of the CDR3 is TGTGCCAGCAGTGAAGGACTAAAGGGGACAGATACGCAGTATTTT.

This clonotype has more than one count but fewer than ten. This sequence joins TRBV19 and TRBJ2-5; 8 nucleotides align to TRBD2. Germline values: CDR1 LNHDA, CDR2 SQIVND (reference sequence). This CDR3 has 14 residues. V dropped 8 bases and J dropped 4; count of bases not matched to a gene: 9. The CDR3 sequence: CASSWGLGGETQYF. The CDR3 coding sequence is TGTGCCAGTTCTTGGGGACTAGGTGGAGAGACCCAGTACTTC.

The V gene is TRBV7-9, the J gene TRBJ2-3; 10 bases agree with TRBD2. Germline values: CDR1 SEHNR, CDR2 FQNEAQ (reference sequence). V gave up 3 bases and J gave up 2 bases; unmatched junction bases: 8. This CDR3 has 17 residues. CDR3 amino acids: CASSLPLAGAYTDTQYF. The CDR3 nucleotides are TGTGCCAGCAGCTTGCCCCTAGCGGGGGCCTACACAGATACGCAGTATTTT.

Only a few counts were recorded for this clonotype. This chain uses TRBV2 with TRBJ1-5; 10 bases line up with TRBD1. V shed 5 bases, J shed 7 bases, and the junction held 5 bases outside the gene matches. This CDR3 has 14 residues. In germline, CDR1 is SNHLY, CDR2 FYNNEI. For the CDR3, the DNA is TGTGCCAGCAGTTCGGACAGGGGGGAACAGCCCCAGCATTTT. It specifies CASSSDRGEQPQHF.

This clonotype was counted only a few times. The chain links TRBV6-1 to TRBJ2-7; D not resolved. This CDR3 spans 15 amino acids. The ends were cut back, 7 bases at V and 4 bases at J, with 20 bases in the middle. Germline V gene data show CDR1 as MNHNS and CDR2 as SASEGT. CDR3 coding DNA: TGTGCCAGCAACCCCCTGGGCGAGCGCCTGTACGAGCAGTACTTC. It translates to CASNPLGERLYEQYF.